The entry below gives a single T cell receptor (beta chain) sequence along with its context. The target of this receptor is not known. No qualities accompany the bases; no much larger clone lies one base away. TCRbeta CDR3 regions were amplified from genomic DNA using the immunoSEQ Assay, a bias-controlled multiplex PCR. The published analysis was carried out like this. The number of nucleated cells in each sample was estimated by amplification of reference gene primers within the assay. To quantify the absolute abundance of each unique TCRbeta CDR3 rearrangement, sequence reads were collapsed and filtered. For each sample, productive Simpson clonality was calculated by taking the square root of Simpson's diversity index across productive rearrangements. TCRdb took over this immuneACCESS table, retaining in-frame rearrangements with V and J assigned. Such tables are incomplete; in checked studies, under half of the missing clones stem from an unresolved V gene, and the remainder is unexplained. V, J and clone size derive from that table, while D and trimming were established from the DNA sequence. The sample table holds 100,000 to 150,000 clones, of which around 90% were seen once. 3.5% to 4% of the sample goes to the ten largest clones.

In Seattle, one collaborating source enrolled patients while the infection was active and tracked those patients longitudinally over the course of disease. Collaborating institutions collected whole blood in K2EDTA tubes following their own protocols. For TCRbeta analysis, collaborators shipped samples as frozen whole blood, isolated PBMCs, or DNA extracted from either of those sample types. This sample is drawn from a study of blood T cell repertoires in COVID-19 (dated by TCRdb to 2018 to 2020). At the level of the whole study: Samples covering the acute and convalescent phases of COVID-19 were provided by collaborators in the United States, Italy and Spain. The material from the prospective study consisted of cDNA or gDNA derived from T cells, B-cell-depleted T cells, or PBMCs. Deeply sampled blood TCRbeta repertoires from subjects exposed to, actively infected with, or recovered from COVID-19 were included in the dataset. The repertoires were released in a freely available public database meant as a resource for research on the immune response to SARS-CoV-2. The samples were drawn from two sources: the first 160 participants of the ongoing ImmuneRACE study, and 1,254 subjects contributed by 6 global collaborators. Nearly every sample came with metadata listing a de-identified subject ID, COVID-19 status, age in years and sex. Where HLA class I and class II types were available, the types were taken from metadata supplied by the sample provider, not from assay-based typing. Results the study describes overall, beyond this receptor: The amount of clinical and demographic metadata varied by source and participant and was provided uncurated.

CDR1 is given as MGHRA and CDR2 as YSYEKL, both from the germline V gene. Here V drops 4 bases and J drops 4 bases, and the junction holds 7 bases not matched to any gene. Including cysteine and phenylalanine, the CDR3 has 15 amino acids. Solely the CDR3 DNA is kept, with 45 bases framed from the first base. The chain uses TRBV4-1 and TRBJ2-3, with 8 central nucleotides matching TRBD2. Sample: peripheral blood. The clonotype originates from a woman aged 55-70 years with COVID-19, enrolled during active disease. Here the CDR3 is given as CASSPLSGGPDTQYF. The DNA sequence reads TGCGCCAGCAGCCCACTAAGCGGGGGCCCAGATACGCAGTATTTT.